The 31 T cell receptor beta chains given below trace back to one sample, sequenced in a study of patients and donors after allogeneic stem cell transplantation. In TCRdb, the RT-PCR reads were re-called with MiXCR into one record per CDR3 protein. The sample includes hundreds of thousands of distinct CDR3 sequences, 16% of them seen just once. Sequenced input: blood, either unsorted or a sorted T cell fraction (not recorded which). The source is a human donor who was either an allogeneic HSCT recipient or a stem cell or donor lymphocyte infusion donor (not recorded which). It is not recorded whose cells these are; they may come from a transplant donor.

V is TRBV3-1 and J is TRBJ2-1; possible D gene TRBD2, 7 bases. The CDR3 has 14 residues. In germline, CDR1 is LGHDT, CDR2 YNNKEL (reference sequence). V lost 4 bases to trimming and J lost 7 bases, with 14 bases between them. As DNA, the CDR3 is TGTGCCAGCAGCCCCGTTGGGAGGGGGAATGAGCAGTTCTTC. Its translation: CASSPVGRGNEQFF.

The sample holds a few counts of this clonotype. The rearrangement joins TRBV5-5 to TRBJ2-1, with D unclear. The V end lost 4 bases, the J end lost 1 base, and 6 bases lay between the germline ends. Looked up from germline, CDR1 is SGHKS and CDR2 is YYEKEE (reference sequence). The CDR3 extends over 13 amino acids. This CDR3 is CASSGISYNEQFF. CDR3 coding DNA: TGTGCCAGCAGCGGGATATCCTACAATGAGCAGTTCTTC.

The chain recombines TRBV5-1 with TRBJ2-2; D remains unclear. This CDR3 has 13 amino acids. V shed 2 bases and J shed 6 bases, with 8 bases lying between them. The V gene's germline CDR1 is SGHRS and CDR2 YFSETQ. CDR3 region: CASSFPQPGELFF. CDR3 nucleotides: TGCGCCAGCAGCTTTCCGCAGCCCGGGGAGCTGTTTTTT.

This clonotype came up a few times. The rearrangement joins TRBV30 to TRBJ2-2; 8 bases map to TRBD2. Per the germline V gene, CDR1 is GTSNPN and CDR2 is SVGIG (reference sequence). The CDR3 runs to 15 residues. Unmatched junction bases numbered 3, after V lost 3 bases and J lost 0 bases. Here the CDR3 reads CAWRAAGANTGELFF. The DNA of the CDR3 is TGTGCCTGGAGAGCAGCGGGAGCGAACACCGGGGAGCTGTTTTTT.

This clonotype was detected a few times. The J gene is TRBJ1-1, the V gene TRBV11-3, with a weak D call TRBD1 (5 bases). Germline CDR1 is SGHNT and CDR2 is YENEEA. The V end was cut by 1 base, the J end by 9 bases, with 18 bases between. The CDR3 spans 15 residues. CDR3 in amino acids: CASSLGDEGSRQAFF. DNA for the CDR3: TGTGCCAGCAGCTTAGGGGACGAGGGGAGCAGACAAGCTTTCTTT.

In its sample, this clonotype was seen a few times. This chain connects TRBV27 to TRBJ1-2; the match to TRBD1 covers 8 bases. The junction had 8 bases not matched to a gene; V was cut back by 6 bases and J by 8 bases. CDR3 size: 13 residues. Germline CDR1 and CDR2: MNHEY and SMNVEV (reference sequence). Here the CDR3 DNA reads TGTGCCAGCAGCCATTCGACAGGGGCAGGCTACACCTTC. Translating it yields CASSHSTGAGYTF.

This clonotype was observed a handful of times. The chain carries TRBV20-1 and TRBJ2-7, with a weak D call TRBD1 (5 bases). V was shortened by 3 bases and J by 6 bases, with 24 bases between the two germline ends. The length of the CDR3 is 16 residues. In germline, CDR1 is DFQATT, CDR2 SNEGSKA (reference sequence). DNA of the CDR3: TGCAGTGCTAGGCCTAACCCTACAGGCCTCTTGCCCGAGCAGTACTTC. It yields the protein CSARPNPTGLLPEQYF.

V gene TRBV6-4 combines with J gene TRBJ2-7; a weak D match, TRBD1 (5 bases). Trimming stripped 8 bases from V and 0 bases from J, with 17 bases between. The CDR3 has 15 amino acids. Looked up from germline, CDR1 is MRHNA and CDR2 is SNTAGT. As DNA, the CDR3 is TGTGCCAGCCCGAAACAGACAGACTGCTCCTACGAGCAGTACTTC. Amino acid sequence: CASPKQTDCSYEQYF.

The V and J genes are TRBV29-1 and TRBJ2-3; perhaps TRBD2 as D (5 bases). The germline gives CDR1 SQVTM, CDR2 ANQGSEA. The CDR3 totals 14 residues. Trimming left V 4 bases short and J 2 bases short, with 13 bases between. The CDR3 DNA sequence: TGCAGCGTTGGACGGGATGGTACCACAGATACGCAGTATTTT. It encodes CSVGRDGTTDTQYF.

The DNA for the CDR3 is TGTGCCAGCAGTTTGCTACAGGGGGTTCCCAACGAGCAGTACTTC. This gives the protein CASSLLQGVPNEQYF. V and J are TRBV28 and TRBJ2-7; 8 positions agree with TRBD1. J was trimmed by 5 bases and V by 3 bases; bases with no gene match: 9. The CDR3 covers 15 residues. Germline lookup yields CDR1 MDHEN and CDR2 SYDVKM.

This clonotype was counted a few times. The rearrangement uses TRBV6-2 or TRBV6-3 and TRBJ2-1, with D possibly TRBD2 on 5 matching bases. The germline gives CDR1 MNHEY, CDR2 SVGEGT. The CDR3 spans 15 residues. V gave up 0 bases and J gave up 4 bases, with 10 bases separating them. CDR3 sequence: CASSYSAGLYNEQFF. CDR3 sequence (DNA): TGTGCCAGCAGTTACTCTGCGGGTCTGTACAATGAGCAGTTCTTC.

V usage is TRBV11-2 and J usage is TRBJ1-2; D is perhaps TRBD1 (6 bases). The CDR3 spans 14 residues. Trimming removed 6 bases from V and 2 bases from J, with 13 bases in between. CDR1 is SGHAT and CDR2 is FQNNGV in the germline V gene. CDR3 residues: CASSVTGKNYGYTF. CDR3 sequence (DNA): TGTGCCAGCAGTGTTACAGGGAAAAACTATGGCTACACCTTC.

The sample holds a few counts of this clonotype. CDR3 amino acids: CASSLVGAGDYGYTF. CDR3 coding DNA: TGTGCCAGCAGCTTAGTTGGCGCAGGGGACTATGGCTACACCTTC. V is TRBV7-9 and J is TRBJ1-2; tentative D call: TRBD1 (6 bases). V lost 1 base, J lost 3 bases, and 12 bases lay in between. There are 15 residues in the CDR3. CDR1 and CDR2 (germline): SEHNR, FQNEAQ (reference sequence).

The rearrangement joins TRBV5-1 to TRBJ1-3; D is unclear. The germline V and J ends were trimmed by 0 bases and 0 bases, with 10 bases remaining between them. Germline loops: CDR1 SGHRS, CDR2 YFSETQ. This CDR3 contains 16 residues. The CDR3 region has the DNA TGCGCCAGCAGCTTGGAACAACGCCGCTCTGGAAACACCATATATTTT. This sequence encodes CASSLEQRRSGNTIYF.

V gene TRBV6-5 combines with J gene TRBJ2-7, with 8 bases matching TRBD1. With V trimmed by 3 bases and J by 3 bases, 7 bases remained unmatched. In germline, CDR1 is MNHEY, CDR2 SVGAGI. The CDR3 has 15 residues. CDR3 in DNA: TGTGCCAGCAGTTATTACTCAGGGGGCATCTACGAGCAGTACTTC. Protein product: CASSYYSGGIYEQYF.

A few counts support this clonotype. This rearrangement joins TRBV12-3 or TRBV12-4 to TRBJ1-5; unclear D gene. The V and J ends lost 1 base and 7 bases respectively, with 8 bases between them. This CDR3 comprises 13 residues. The CDR3 coding sequence is TGTGCCAGCAGTTTAGAGGTAGGGCAGCCCCAGCATTTT. As protein: CASSLEVGQPQHF.

V gene TRBV7-8 combines with J gene TRBJ1-4; 10 bases line up with TRBD1. The CDR3 has 15 amino acids. Germline CDR1 is SGHVS and CDR2 is FQNEAQ. V shed 4 bases, J shed 5 bases, and the junction held 4 bases outside the gene matches. The CDR3 sequence is CASSSLDRGNEKLFF. The CDR3 DNA reads TGTGCCAGCAGCTCGCTGGACAGGGGGAATGAAAAACTGTTTTTT.

This clonotype was seen a few times. The V gene is TRBV5-1, the J gene TRBJ2-3; 10 bases match TRBD2. The CDR3 covers 17 residues. Germline V gene lookup returns CDR1 SGHRS and CDR2 YFSETQ. V lost 4 bases and J lost 5; bases outside the gene matches: 13. CDR3 loop: CASSQALLAGGQDTQYF. The CDR3 DNA reads as TGCGCCAGCAGCCAGGCTCTCTTAGCGGGAGGCCAAGATACGCAGTATTTT.

This clonotype was counted between two and nine times. V gene TRBV12-3 or TRBV12-4 combines with J gene TRBJ1-3, with D possibly being TRBD1 (5 bases). The CDR3 is 14 residues long. With 5 bases removed from V and 4 bases from J, the gap between germline ends came to 12 bases. The CDR3 DNA follows: TGTGCCAGCAGTCCGACAGCCCGGGGAAACACCATATATTTT. It yields the protein CASSPTARGNTIYF.

The genes are TRBV7-3 and TRBJ2-1; TRBD1 is a possible D gene (6 bases). V lost 2 bases, J lost 0 bases, and 11 bases lay in between. The germline V gene has CDR1 SGHTA and CDR2 FQGTGA. The CDR3 is 16 residues long. CDR3 amino acids: CASSLFTGLSYNEQFF. For the CDR3, the DNA is TGTGCCAGCAGCTTATTTACAGGGCTCTCCTACAATGAGCAGTTCTTC. Based on the CDR3 plus reference TRBV7-3 and TRBJ2-1, the full variable domain is GAGVSQTPSNKVTEKGKYVELRCDPISGHTALYWYRQSLGQGPEFLIYFQGTGAADDSGLPNDRFFAVRPEGSVSTLKIQRTERGDSAVYLCASSLFTGLSYNEQFFGPGTRLTVL.

The chain joins TRBV4-2 to TRBJ2-1; D tentatively reads TRBD1 or TRBD2 (6 bases each). The V gene lost 4 bases and the J gene lost 7 bases, with 14 bases spanning the gap. There are 14 residues in the CDR3. CDR1 is LGHNA and CDR2 is YNFKEQ in the germline V gene. CDR3 amino acids: CASSPPGAINEQFF. For the CDR3, the DNA is TGTGCCAGCAGCCCTCCGGGGGCAATAAATGAGCAGTTCTTC.

The CDR3 DNA reads TGTGCCAGCAGTTTATGGGGAGAAGGACTCTACGAGCAGTACTTC. Encoded protein: CASSLWGEGLYEQYF. The V gene is TRBV27, the J gene TRBJ2-7, with D tentatively TRBD2 (5 bases). Germline lookup yields CDR1 MNHEY and CDR2 SMNVEV (reference sequence). This CDR3 has 15 residues. Trimming pared 1 base from V and 3 bases from J, leaving 13 bases between.

This clonotype showed up just a few times. The V gene is TRBV3-1, the J gene TRBJ1-1; a weak D match, TRBD1 (6 bases). The V end was cut by 8 bases, the J end by 1 base, with 20 bases between. This CDR3 is 16 amino acids long. Germline CDR1 reads LGHDT; CDR2 reads YNNKEL (reference sequence). In DNA form, the CDR3 reads TGTGCCAGCGCCAACTTGACAGGAAGGGGGAACACTGAAGCTTTCTTT. This gives the protein CASANLTGRGNTEAFF.

This chain links TRBV6-2 or TRBV6-3 with TRBJ1-1, with a possible D match to TRBD1 (5 bases). V gave up 6 bases and J gave up 4 bases, with 18 bases separating them. Germline lookup yields CDR1 MNHEY and CDR2 SVGEGT. The CDR3 length is 15 residues. CDR3 coding DNA: TGTGCCAGCAGCCTATTATCTTTGCAGGGCACTGAAGCTTTCTTT. Residues: CASSLLSLQGTEAFF.

Only a few counts were recorded for this clonotype. The V call is TRBV27, the J call TRBJ2-7, with D perhaps being TRBD1 or TRBD2 (6 bases each). The CDR3 totals 18 residues. The V gene lost 6 bases and the J gene lost 0 bases, with 24 bases spanning the gap. The V gene's germline CDR1 is MNHEY and CDR2 SMNVEV (reference sequence). The CDR3 nucleotides read TGTGCCAGCAGGTGGGGGGCGGGGCCGTACTCAAGCTCCTACGAGCAGTACTTC. Protein product: CASRWGAGPYSSSYEQYF.

This clonotype was picked up a small number of times. The chain employs TRBV5-4 and TRBJ2-7; the match to TRBD2 covers 9 bases. The CDR3 is 16 residues long. Germline CDR1 is SGHNT and CDR2 is YYREEE (reference sequence). V shed 0 bases and J 3 bases; nucleotides not matched to a gene: 7. In DNA form, the CDR3 reads TGTGCCAGCAGCTTGGCCGTAGGGACTAGCATCTACGAGCAGTACTTC. Protein: CASSLAVGTSIYEQYF.

This clonotype was counted a few times. The chain links TRBV12-3 or TRBV12-4 to TRBJ2-7, with TRBD2 identical over 9 bases. V was clipped by 7 bases and J by 7 bases; unmatched bases: 14. The CDR3 has 15 residues. This CDR3 reads CASTPWGTSLREQYF. The CDR3, as DNA: TGTGCCAGCACCCCTTGGGGGACTAGCCTGAGGGAGCAGTACTTC.

This clonotype was seen only a few times. The rearrangement links TRBV6-1 to TRBJ2-1; D is unresolved. Germline-derived CDR1 and CDR2 are MNHNS and SASEGT. The CDR3 is 15 residues long. V shed 5 bases and J shed 7 bases, with 18 bases lying between them. CDR3 DNA sequence: TGTGCCAGCAGTCAACTTTCTAGTGTGATTAATGAGCAGTTCTTC. Amino acid sequence: CASSQLSSVINEQFF.

The CDR3: CASSYGSRLYNQPQHF. The CDR3 bases are TGTGCCAGCAGTTACGGTTCCAGGCTCTACAATCAGCCCCAGCATTTT. This chain connects TRBV6-2 or TRBV6-3 to TRBJ1-5; D is ambiguous. The length of the CDR3 is 16 residues. V lost 2 bases and J lost 3, with 14 bases in between. Germline CDR1 reads MNHEY; CDR2 reads SVGEGT.

This clonotype was seen many times. This chain links TRBV7-2 with TRBJ1-1; possible D gene TRBD1, 6 bases. V was cut by 6 bases and J by 1 base, with 15 bases left in between. This CDR3 spans 15 amino acids. Germline values: CDR1 SGHTA, CDR2 FQGNSA. The CDR3 here is CASRQTRGSNTEAFF. CDR3 nucleotides: TGTGCCAGCAGACAAACGAGGGGGTCGAACACTGAAGCTTTCTTT.

V gene TRBV25-1 combines with J gene TRBJ1-5; D call uncertain. Germline V gives CDR1 MGHDK, CDR2 SYGVNS. This CDR3 comprises 10 residues. Deletions cut 8 bases from V and 9 bases from J, with 8 bases between. CDR3 loop: CASGLRPQHF. In nucleotides, the CDR3 is TGTGCCAGCGGGCTCCGGCCCCAGCATTTT.